Sequencing of this T cell receptor (beta chain) was carried out in a study of cytomegalovirus exposure and HLA in healthy donors. Study in general: The platform used for the roughly 120 validation repertoires matched that of the approximately 670 first-cohort repertoires, a later analysis reported.

This clone was seen once. The antigen remains undetermined. Study-wide results and limits: TCR beta chains numbering some 150 were designated cytomegalovirus-associated.

Profiled with immunoSEQ multiplex PCR; TCRdb holds only in-frame clones, not every one. The sample consists of over 100,000 clones, 85% to 90% of them appearing once. Germline trimming cut 6 bases from V and 1 base from J; bases unmatched to any gene: 8. This CDR3 region has 15 residues. Germline values: CDR1 MNHEY, CDR2 SVGAGI. Material for sequencing was PBMCs. V is TRBV6-5 and J is TRBJ2-5, with 7 positions matching TRBD1. The sequence came from a man younger than 45 in good health and CMV-seronegative. The CDR3 spells CASRRTGIPQETQYF. The CDR3 nucleotides read TGTGCCAGCAGAAGGACAGGCATACCCCAAGAGACCCAGTACTTC.